This entry describes one TCR beta chain. These data come from a study of PD-1 blockade in classical Hodgkin lymphoma. Measured with immunoSEQ multiplex PCR; TCRdb has only the in-frame clones, and not every one. The sample holds approximately 60,000 clones, more than 90% seen once. There was relapse after autologous stem cell transplantation in every patient, and there was variation in brentuximab vedotin exposure. Germline loops: CDR1 SGHNT, CDR2 YYREEE (reference sequence). The CDR3 spans 15 residues. Trimming took 2 bases from V and 5 from J, leaving 15 bases between them. The TCR sequence derives from a human donor with classical Hodgkin lymphoma. The gene calls are TRBV5-4 and TRBJ2-3; possible D gene TRBD1, 5 bases. The sample consisted of peripheral blood mononuclear cells (PBMCs), taken at baseline. CDR3 in DNA: TGTGCCAGCAGCTTTACAGGTGGTGACTTAGATACGCAGTATTTT. It is translated as CASSFTGGDLDTQYF.